This is a list of T cell receptor beta chains from one sample in a study of T cell repertoires in cytomegalovirus infection. TCRdb analysed the reads with MiXCR anew, one entry per CDR3 protein. This sample carries more than 500,000 distinct CDR3 sequences, approximately 15% of them seen once, and the ten largest clones take more than 20%. The material sequenced was CD8+ T cells from PBMCs. The receptors stem from a human donor in good health (CMV status not recorded). Some clones in this sample may be carry-over from other donors' samples. The CDR3 runs from the conserved cysteine through the conserved F or W. D genes are given only for firm matches. Not all rows give a size; the values are once, few, many and, for expanded clones, a class.

v_gene	j_gene	len	d_gene	abundance	CDR3nt	CDR3aa
TRBV6-1	TRBJ2-5	12	NA	NA	TGTGCCAGCAGTGGTAAACAGGGAGAACGTAACTTC	CASSGKQGERNF
TRBV2	TRBJ2-3	10	NA	few	TGTGCCAGCAATGAAGATACGCAGTATTTT	CASNEDTQYF
TRBV11-2	TRBJ1-1	11	NA	many	TGTGCCAGCAGCTCAAGCGCTGAAGCTTTCTTT	CASSSSAEAFF
TRBV12-3/TRBV12-4	TRBJ2-2	14	NA	many	TGTGCCACCATTCCTTCAGGGGTGGCCGGGGAGCTGTTTTTT	CATIPSGVAGELFF
TRBV7-9	TRBJ2-6	14	NA	many	TGTGCCAGCAGCCCGAAACCCGGGGCCAACGTCCTGACTTTC	CASSPKPGANVLTF
TRBV20-1	TRBJ1-5	16	TRBD1	once	TGCAGTGCTACGCCACCGGGGGGGACAGGGGATCAGCCCCAGCATTTT	CSATPPGGTGDQPQHF
TRBV7-3	TRBJ2-5	15	NA	NA	TGTGCCAGCAGCTTAACCTGGACTAATGGAGAGACCCAGTACTTC	CASSLTWTNGETQYF
TRBV7-6	TRBJ2-5	16	TRBD2	many	TGTGCCAGCAGCTTAGTGGGGACTAGCGGCCAAGAGACCCAGTACTTC	CASSLVGTSGQETQYF
TRBV10-3	TRBJ1-4	14	NA	many	TGTGCCATCAGTGAGAAGAGGACTAATGAAAAACTGTTTTTT	CAISEKRTNEKLFF
TRBV2	TRBJ2-3	15	NA	many	TGTGCCAGCCCCTACTCGAGGGGGAGCACAGATACGCAGTATTTT	CASPYSRGSTDTQYF
TRBV11-2	TRBJ1-4	14	NA	NA	TGTGCCAGCAGCGAGGAGGGGTGGGAAGAAAAACTGTTTTTT	CASSEEGWEEKLFF
TRBV24-1	TRBJ2-5	16	NA	few	TGTGCCACCAGTGACTTAGAGGCAGGGGCGAGAGAGACCCAGTACTTC	CATSDLEAGARETQYF
TRBV28	TRBJ1-2	12	NA	NA	TGTGCTACCGGGCAGAAAGGTCGAGGCTACACCTTC	CATGQKGRGYTF
TRBV12-3/TRBV12-4	TRBJ2-2	21	TRBD2	many	TGTGCCAGCAGTTTAGGCGCGGGACTAGCGGGATATAACTTGAACACCGGGGAGCTGTTTTTT	CASSLGAGLAGYNLNTGELFF